The source of this T cell receptor (beta chain) is a study of blood T cell repertoires in COVID-19. As for the study in general: COVID-19 samples collected from the United States, Italy and Spain covered acute and convalescent phases. From T cells, B-cell-depleted T cells, or PBMCs came the material, which was cDNA or gDNA.

The CDR3 spans 12 residues. With 3 bases removed from V and 4 bases from J, the gap between germline ends came to 4 bases. CDR1 is SEHNR and CDR2 is FQNEAQ in the germline V gene (reference sequence). Under the authors' procedure: Amplification with reference gene primers provided the estimates of nucleated cell counts. The protocol was immunoSEQ multiplex PCR, while the TCRdb copy is restricted to in-frame clones and leaves out a portion. V and J calls and clone size come straight from that table; D and trimming were deduced from the DNA. The table records under 55,000 clones, around 80% of them present only once.

Sequences were obtained from peripheral blood. The sequence was collected from a man aged 65 to 79 with acute or convalescent COVID-19. V is TRBV7-9 and J is TRBJ1-5; no clear D. The CDR3 DNA reads as TGTGCCAGCAGCTTCGGGAATCAGCCCCAGCATTTT. Translating it yields CASSFGNQPQHF. Combining the CDR3 with reference TRBV7-9 and TRBJ1-5 gives the whole variable domain DTGVSQNPRHKITKRGQNVTFRCDPISEHNRLYWYRQTLGQGPEFLTYFQNEAQLEKSRLLSDRFSAERPKGSFSTLEIQRTEQGDSAMYLCASSFGNQPQHFGDGTRLSIL.